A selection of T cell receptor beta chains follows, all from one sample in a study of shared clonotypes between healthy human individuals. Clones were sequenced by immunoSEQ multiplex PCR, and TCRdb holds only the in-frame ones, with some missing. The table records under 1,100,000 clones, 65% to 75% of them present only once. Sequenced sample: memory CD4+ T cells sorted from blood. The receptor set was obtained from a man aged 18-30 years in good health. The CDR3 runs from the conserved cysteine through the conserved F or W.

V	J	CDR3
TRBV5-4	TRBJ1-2	CASSFGGVDYGYTF
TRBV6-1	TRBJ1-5	CASSHSDSNQPQHF
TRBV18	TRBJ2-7	CASSPKRPYEQYF
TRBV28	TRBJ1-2	CASRSPQTGGYTF
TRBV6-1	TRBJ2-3	CASSEVIAVSTDTQYF
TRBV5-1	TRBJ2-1	CASSLGGRRGDEQFF
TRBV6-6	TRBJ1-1	CASRLGTGGTEAFF
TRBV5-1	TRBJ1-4	CASSLGDAGEGEKLFF
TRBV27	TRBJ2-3	CASSPGLLVDFTDTQYF
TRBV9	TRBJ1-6	CASSIAGTGNSPLHF
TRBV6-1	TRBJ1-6	CASREPGRNNSPLHF
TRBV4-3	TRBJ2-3	CASSQELASGTSTDTQYF
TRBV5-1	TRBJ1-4	CASSLGQGKTNEKLFF
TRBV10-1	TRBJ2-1	CASSESTGPQFF
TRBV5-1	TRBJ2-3	CASSVGTSGSADTQYF
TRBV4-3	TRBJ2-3	CASSQDVRGSTDTQYF
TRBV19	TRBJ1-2	CATRRAVYGYTF
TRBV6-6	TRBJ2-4	CASSYSKGRRDIQYF
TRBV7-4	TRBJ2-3	CASSLVGTGFGSGTDTQYF
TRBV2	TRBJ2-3	CASSDGGQNADTQYF
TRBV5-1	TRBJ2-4	CASSLDSNNIQYF
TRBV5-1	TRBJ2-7	CASRGAGGLAGVDEQYF
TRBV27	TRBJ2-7	CASRRPAGGSYEQYF
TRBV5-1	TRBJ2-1	CASSLVAGNSYNEQFF
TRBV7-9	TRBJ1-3	CASSFAGARGNTIYF
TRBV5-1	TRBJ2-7	CASSLRAGRSNEQYF
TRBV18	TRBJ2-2	CASSPDGANTGELFF
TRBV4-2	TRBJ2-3	CASSPRVGSTDTQYF
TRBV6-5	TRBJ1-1	CASSYSISVMNTEAFF
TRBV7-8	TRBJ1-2	CAGSSGQGGGYTF
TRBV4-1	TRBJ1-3	CASSQDSQGIGTGNTIYF
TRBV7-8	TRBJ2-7	CASSLAQRYEQYF
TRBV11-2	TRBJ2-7	CASSLDGIYWEQYF
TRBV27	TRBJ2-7	CASSFLAGSYEQYF
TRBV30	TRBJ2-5	CAWSRTSGAQETQYF
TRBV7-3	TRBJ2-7	CASSLGVSYEQYF
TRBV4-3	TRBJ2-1	CASSQGGTSGRYNEQFF
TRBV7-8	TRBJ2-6	CARAGDRGSGANVLTF
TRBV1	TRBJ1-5	CTSSGDSHCNQPQHF
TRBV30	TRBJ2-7	CAWRPGTVSYEQYF
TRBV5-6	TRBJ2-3	CASSLERGALDTQYF
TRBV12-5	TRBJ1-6	CASGSATGYNSPLHF
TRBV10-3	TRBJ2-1	CAISGGGRQLNEQFF